This entry lists 13 T cell receptor beta chains sequenced from one sample in a study of cytomegalovirus exposure and HLA in healthy donors. The study ran its PCR with 60 Vbeta and 13 Jbeta primers. Produced via immunoSEQ multiplex PCR; TCRdb's table is partial and in-frame only. The data show 80,000 to 100,000 clones, over 55% seen once. Sequenced sample: PBMCs. These receptors were collected from a woman between 18 and 30 years old in good health and CMV-seropositive.

This clone showed up just once. The genes are TRBV19 and TRBJ1-2, with TRBD1 identical over 8 bases. CDR3 length: 15 residues. With 7 bases clipped from V and 4 bases from J, the junction kept 11 bases outside the gene matches. Germline CDR1 reads LNHDA; CDR2 reads SQIVND (reference sequence). CDR3 in amino acids: CASIGTGTHSYGYTF. In DNA, the CDR3 is TGTGCCAGTATCGGGACAGGAACTCACAGCTATGGCTACACCTTC. Complete variable domain (other parts from reference TRBV19 and TRBJ1-2): DGGITQSPKYLFRKEGQNVTLSCEQNLNHDAMYWYRQDPGQGLRLIYYSQIVNDFQKGDIAEGYSVSREKKESFPLTVTSAQKNPTAFYLCASIGTGTHSYGYTFGSGTRLTVV.

This chain links TRBV15 with TRBJ2-1, with D maybe TRBD2 (5 bases). Germline CDR1 is LNHNV and CDR2 is YYDKDF (reference sequence). V was cut by 0 bases and J by 4 bases, with 22 bases left in between. This CDR3 is 19 amino acids long. For the CDR3, the DNA is TGTGCCACCAGCAGAGATCACCTTCCAAAGGACTCTTATTACAATGAGCAGTTCTTC. As protein: CATSRDHLPKDSYYNEQFF.

This clone was counted only a few times. This chain links TRBV29-1 with TRBJ1-5; TRBD1 might be the D (5 bases). The CDR3 is 13 amino acids. V lost 7 bases and J 4 bases, leaving 14 bases between the germline ends. The germline V gene has CDR1 SQVTM and CDR2 ANQGSEA. The CDR3 region is CSATSGGNQPQHF. DNA for the CDR3: TGCAGCGCCACCTCGGGGGGGAATCAGCCCCAGCATTTT.

This rearrangement joins TRBV6-5 to TRBJ1-2, with D unclear. The germline CDR1 and CDR2 sequences are MNHEY and SVGAGI. The CDR3 sequence is 14 residues long. Trimming took off 6 bases at V and 0 bases at J, with 11 bases between the two ends. The CDR3 region is CASRPPGTNYGYTF. CDR3 nucleotides: TGTGCCAGCAGGCCTCCCGGGACTAACTATGGCTACACCTTC.

V and J are TRBV6-5 and TRBJ2-7, with TRBD1 as a possible D gene (5 bases). Germline V gene data show CDR1 as MNHEY and CDR2 as SVGAGI. CDR3 size: 15 residues. V was shortened by 0 bases and J by 0 bases, with 9 bases between the two germline ends. CDR3 DNA: TGTGCCAGCAGTTACTCGCCAGGGTACTCCTACGAGCAGTACTTC. It encodes CASSYSPGYSYEQYF.

The gene calls are TRBV5-1 and TRBJ1-2; 9 bases agree with TRBD1. Losses at the gene ends were 5 bases for V and 2 bases for J; bases not matched to a gene: 7. The CDR3 covers 15 residues. CDR1 and CDR2 (germline): SGHRS, YFSETQ. The CDR3 sequence is CASSSTGGTNYGYTF. CDR3 nucleotide sequence: TGCGCCAGCAGTTCCACAGGGGGCACGAACTATGGCTACACCTTC. Full variable domain (rest looked up from reference TRBV5-1 and TRBJ1-2): KAGVTQTPRYLIKTRGQQVTLSCSPISGHRSVSWYQQTPGQGLQFLFEYFSETQRNKGNFPGRFSGRQFSNSRSEMNVSTLELGDSALYLCASSSTGGTNYGYTFGSGTRLTVV.

This sequence joins TRBV19 and TRBJ2-7, with D perhaps TRBD1 (6 bases). This CDR3 is 13 amino acids long. Germline V gene data show CDR1 as LNHDA and CDR2 as SQIVND (reference sequence). Trimming left V 4 bases short and J 2 bases short, with 9 bases between. As DNA, the CDR3 is TGTGCCAGTAGTAGAGGGGGAGCCTACGAGCAGTACTTC. Its translation is CASSRGGAYEQYF.

This clone occurred a few times. This chain connects TRBV9 to TRBJ2-7; possible D gene TRBD1, 6 bases. Per the germline V gene, CDR1 is SGDLS and CDR2 is YYNGEE. The CDR3 extends over 15 amino acids. Trimming removed 6 bases at V and 2 bases at J, with 18 bases between. Here the CDR3 DNA reads TGTGCCAGCAACAGGGAGCCCGACCTAACCTACGAGCAGTACTTC. It codes for CASNREPDLTYEQYF. The whole variable domain, filled in from reference TRBV9 and TRBJ2-7, reads DSGVTQTPKHLITATGQRVTLRCSPRSGDLSVYWYQQSLDQGLQFLIQYYNGEERAKGNILERFSAQQFPDLHSELNLSSLELGDSALYFCASNREPDLTYEQYFGPGTRLTVT.

The V gene is TRBV28, the J gene TRBJ2-7; a possible D gene is TRBD2 (6 bases). CDR3 size: 16 residues. The germline V and J ends were trimmed by 2 bases and 7 bases, with 21 bases remaining between them. Germline V gives CDR1 MDHEN, CDR2 SYDVKM. The CDR3 nucleotides are TGTGCCAGCAGTTTAATGTCTGGGAGGTCCTCGGTAGAGCAGTACTTC. Protein product: CASSLMSGRSSVEQYF.

This chain links TRBV5-1 with TRBJ2-1, with TRBD2 identical over 13 bases. With V trimmed by 5 bases and J by 0 bases, 5 bases remained unmatched. The germline V gene encodes CDR1 SGHRS and CDR2 YFSETQ. This CDR3 is built from 17 residues. The CDR3 bases are TGCGCCAGCAGGGGACTAGCGGGGCCCAGCTCCTACAATGAGCAGTTCTTC. Its translation is CASRGLAGPSSYNEQFF. Drawing the rest from reference TRBV5-1 and TRBJ2-1, the complete variable domain is KAGVTQTPRYLIKTRGQQVTLSCSPISGHRSVSWYQQTPGQGLQFLFEYFSETQRNKGNFPGRFSGRQFSNSRSEMNVSTLELGDSALYLCASRGLAGPSSYNEQFFGPGTRLTVL.

The rearrangement links TRBV6-6 to TRBJ1-6; D is unclear. Trimming removed 3 bases at V and 6 bases at J, with 9 bases between. The germline V gene encodes CDR1 MNHNY and CDR2 SVGAGI (reference sequence). The CDR3 is made up of 14 amino acids. CDR3 region: CASSYRTGNSPLHF. CDR3 bases: TGTGCCAGCAGTTATCGCACGGGTAATTCACCCCTCCACTTT.

This clone showed up just a few times. The genes are TRBV5-4 and TRBJ1-6; 10 bases align to TRBD1. Germline V gives CDR1 SGHNT, CDR2 YYREEE (reference sequence). The ends lost 3 bases at V and 7 bases at J; junction bases unmatched: 7. The CDR3 has 16 amino acids. CDR3 region: CASSSGTGVRNSPLHF. The CDR3 region has the DNA TGTGCCAGCAGCTCGGGGACAGGGGTCCGAAATTCACCCCTCCACTTT.

The sample holds a few counts of this clone. The chain links TRBV5-1 to TRBJ2-5; 14 bases fit TRBD2. The CDR3 covers 16 residues. The germline CDR1 and CDR2 sequences are SGHRS and YFSETQ. Trimming cost V 4 bases and J 5 bases; bases outside gene matches: 7. In DNA, the CDR3 is TGCGCCAGCAGCCCTGGACTAGCGGGAGGAAGGGAGACCCAGTACTTC. This sequence encodes CASSPGLAGGRETQYF. Together with reference TRBV5-1 and TRBJ2-5, the CDR3 gives the full variable domain: KAGVTQTPRYLIKTRGQQVTLSCSPISGHRSVSWYQQTPGQGLQFLFEYFSETQRNKGNFPGRFSGRQFSNSRSEMNVSTLELGDSALYLCASSPGLAGGRETQYFGPGTRLLVL.